The 19 T cell receptor beta chains reported below all come from one sample, sequenced in a study of blood T cell repertoires in COVID-19. Measured with immunoSEQ multiplex PCR; TCRdb has only the in-frame clones, and not every one. The sample includes about 380,000 clones, more than 70% seen only once; the top ten take 1% to 1.5%. Sequencing used PBMCs or T cells enriched from blood (not recorded which). These receptors all stem from a man younger than 45 who had recovered from COVID-19.

This clone was seen a single time. The CDR3 sequence is CASSHRDLNYGYTF. The CDR3 nucleotides read TGTGCCAGCAGTCACAGGGACCTTAACTATGGCTACACCTTC. The V and J genes are TRBV3-1 (or the pseudogene TRBV3-2) and TRBJ1-2; possibly TRBD1 for D (6 bases). CDR3 length: 14 residues. Germline CDR1 and CDR2: LGHDT and YNNKEL (reference sequence). V was trimmed by 6 bases and J by 1 base, leaving 12 bases between them.

The count of this clone is one. The rearrangement joins TRBV19 to TRBJ2-5; 7 bases line up with TRBD2. The CDR3 is 14 amino acids. Trimming took 1 base from V and 5 from J; bases not matched to a gene: 4. CDR1 and CDR2 (germline): LNHDA, SQIVND (reference sequence). CDR3 DNA sequence: TGTGCCAGTAGTATAGGGGGGGGAAGGGAGACCCAGTACTTC. This encodes CASSIGGGRETQYF.

This chain joins TRBV29-1 and TRBJ1-2, with D possibly TRBD1 on 5 matching bases. The CDR3 runs to 12 residues. Germline assignment: CDR1 SQVTM and CDR2 ANQGSEA. The V end lost 7 bases, the J end lost 6 bases, and 15 bases lay between the germline ends. For the CDR3, the DNA is TGCAGCGCGGGACCAACGGGAGATGGCTACACCTTC. Translated, it gives CSAGPTGDGYTF.

J is TRBJ1-1 and V is TRBV10-2; tentatively, D is TRBD1 (6 bases). This CDR3 comprises 13 residues. V was cut by 8 bases and J by 1 base, with 11 bases left in between. Germline CDR1 WSHSY, CDR2 SAAADI. The DNA of the CDR3 is TGCGCCAGCTCACAACAGGGGAACACTGAAGCTTTCTTT. It specifies CASSQQGNTEAFF.

The chain employs TRBV7-2 and TRBJ1-2, with 8 bases lining up with TRBD1. V shed 7 bases, J shed 8 bases, and the junction held 9 bases outside the gene matches. Germline V gene lookup returns CDR1 SGHTA and CDR2 FQGNSA. This CDR3 contains 13 residues. DNA of the CDR3: TGTGCCAGCACCAAACGACAGGGGAACGGCTACACCTTC. It encodes CASTKRQGNGYTF.

The rearrangement uses TRBV5-4 and TRBJ1-1; 9 bases align to TRBD1. CDR1 is SGHNT, CDR2 YYREEE, per germline (reference sequence). CDR3 length: 14 amino acids. The trim removed 4 bases at V and 4 bases at J, leaving 5 bases unmatched. CDR3 sequence: CASSADRGGTEAFF. The CDR3 nucleotides read TGTGCCAGCAGCGCAGACAGGGGGGGCACTGAAGCTTTCTTT.

Regarding this clone: Other DNA sequences of this sample code for an identical CDR3. The V gene is TRBV5-1, the J gene TRBJ2-1; possibly TRBD2 for D (6 bases). V was clipped by 0 bases and J by 0 bases, with 7 bases between them. The germline V gene encodes CDR1 SGHRS and CDR2 YFSETQ. This CDR3 spans 15 amino acids. CDR3 DNA: TGCGCCAGCAGCTTGGTGGGGGGCTCCTACAATGAGCAGTTCTTC. Translated: CASSLVGGSYNEQFF.

The chain has TRBV30 and TRBJ1-1; a possible D gene is TRBD1 (6 bases). V was shortened by 0 bases and J by 3 bases, with 14 bases between the two germline ends. The CDR3 runs 15 residues. CDR1 is GTSNPN and CDR2 is SVGIG in the germline V gene (reference sequence). The CDR3 loop is CAWSVSQGGDTEAFF. The CDR3 coding sequence is TGTGCCTGGAGTGTATCACAGGGCGGAGACACTGAAGCTTTCTTT.

V gene TRBV5-1 combines with J gene TRBJ1-1; D is undetermined. Germline V gene sequence: CDR1 SGHRS, CDR2 YFSETQ. The CDR3 consists of 14 residues. V was clipped by 3 bases and J by 3 bases, with 12 bases between them. For the CDR3, the DNA is TGCGCCAGCAGCTACTCCGCCCGGGACACTGAAGCTTTCTTT. It is translated as CASSYSARDTEAFF.

The chain employs TRBV29-1 and TRBJ1-4, with 8 bases that match TRBD1. The CDR3 loop spans 15 amino acids. V dropped 1 base and J dropped 7; count of bases not matched to a gene: 8. Germline lookup yields CDR1 SQVTM and CDR2 ANQGSEA. CDR3 loop: CSVEGWTGTGEKLFF. For the CDR3, the DNA is TGCAGCGTTGAAGGATGGACAGGGACAGGTGAAAAACTGTTTTTT.

The chain is built from TRBV3-1 (or the pseudogene TRBV3-2) and TRBJ1-1; tentative D call: TRBD1 (5 bases). Germline V lookup: CDR1 LGHDT, CDR2 YNNKEL (reference sequence). V lost 3 bases and J 8 bases, leaving 10 bases between the germline ends. CDR3 length: 12 amino acids. The CDR3, as DNA: TGTGCCAGCAGCCAGGAGGGGCGGGAAGCTTTCTTT. Protein product: CASSQEGREAFF.

This chain uses TRBV12-3 or TRBV12-4 with TRBJ1-6; D remains unclear. V lost 3 bases to trimming and J lost 6 bases, with 6 bases between them. The CDR3 consists of 13 residues. The CDR3 nucleotides are TGTGCCAGCAGTTTTGGCCGTAATTCACCCCTCCACTTT. This encodes CASSFGRNSPLHF.

This clone has only a few counts. The chain uses TRBV30 and TRBJ2-7, with a weak D call TRBD2 (6 bases). Trimming took off 2 bases at V and 0 bases at J, with 14 bases between the two ends. The CDR3 length is 15 residues. CDR1 is GTSNPN, CDR2 SVGIG, per germline (reference sequence). The DNA of the CDR3 is TGTGCCTGGAGTCCGGGACTGCTGTCCTCCTACGAGCAGTACTTC. It translates to CAWSPGLLSSYEQYF. The full variable domain, completed using reference TRBV30 and TRBJ2-7, is SQTIHQWPATLVQPVGSPLSLECTVEGTSNPNLYWYRQAAGRGLQLLFYSVGIGQISSEVPQNLSASRPQDRQFILSSKKLLLSDSGFYLCAWSPGLLSSYEQYFGPGTRLTVT.

The gene calls are TRBV6-5 and TRBJ2-6; D unresolved. V was shortened by 4 bases and J by 1 base, with 5 bases between the two germline ends. Germline V lookup: CDR1 MNHEY, CDR2 SVGAGI. This CDR3 spans 14 amino acids. The CDR3 loop reads CASSSTSGANVLTF. The CDR3 region has the DNA TGTGCCAGCAGTTCCACATCTGGGGCCAACGTCCTGACTTTC.

The chain combines TRBV27 with TRBJ1-2; 7 positions agree with TRBD1. CDR1 is MNHEY and CDR2 is SMNVEV in the germline V gene (reference sequence). J lost 7 bases, V lost 5 bases, and 10 bases had no gene match. CDR3 size: 14 residues. CDR3 sequence (DNA): TGTGCCAGCAGTACCACCCGACAGGGCGGTGGCTACACCTTC. Its translation is CASSTTRQGGGYTF.

The V gene is TRBV6-5, the J gene TRBJ1-1; D call uncertain. CDR3 length: 13 residues. Looked up from germline, CDR1 is MNHEY and CDR2 is SVGAGI. V lost 2 bases and J 4 bases, leaving 8 bases between the germline ends. As DNA, the CDR3 is TGTGCCAGCAGTTACATTGGCCCCACTGAAGCTTTCTTT. The encoded protein is CASSYIGPTEAFF.

V gene TRBV6-5 combines with J gene TRBJ2-1; 11 positions agree with TRBD1. V lost 4 bases, J lost 7 bases, and 6 bases stayed unmatched. Germline V gene lookup returns CDR1 MNHEY and CDR2 SVGAGI. The CDR3 is 15 amino acids. The CDR3, as DNA: TGTGCCAGCAGTTGGGGGACAGGGGGTTATAATGAGCAGTTCTTC. Protein: CASSWGTGGYNEQFF.

V gene TRBV5-6 combines with J gene TRBJ1-5; the D gene is possibly TRBD1 (5 bases). Trimming removed 4 bases at V and 5 bases at J, with 16 bases between. In germline, CDR1 is SGHDT, CDR2 YYEEEE. CDR3 length: 15 amino acids. CDR3 loop: CASSKGTPRDQPQHF. CDR3 bases: TGTGCCAGCAGCAAAGGGACTCCTCGCGATCAGCCCCAGCATTTT.

The rearrangement links TRBV9 to TRBJ2-2, with D possibly being TRBD2 (7 bases). The germline CDR1 and CDR2 sequences are SGDLS and YYNGEE. This CDR3 contains 16 residues. Trimming pared 2 bases from V and 7 bases from J, leaving 18 bases between. The CDR3 reads CASSVIRGAGVGELFF. DNA of the CDR3: TGTGCCAGCAGCGTTATCCGGGGGGCTGGTGTCGGGGAGCTGTTTTTT.